This T cell receptor beta chain was found in a study of STAT5B mutations in CD4+ large granular lymphocyte leukemia. This CDR3 spans 15 amino acids. CDR1 and CDR2 (germline): SGHRS, YFSETQ. V gave up 2 bases and J gave up 7 bases, with 18 bases separating them. Only one count was recorded for this clone. Generated by immunoSEQ multiplex PCR, the TCRdb table keeps only in-frame clones and is missing some. The sample yields 30,000 or so clones, around 76% seen once. The origin of this receptor is a human donor in good health. This chain uses TRBV5-1 with TRBJ1-2, with D unclear. The sequencing input was CD4+ T cells from blood buffy coats. The CDR3 sequence is CASSLGPTGDGGYTF. CDR3 DNA sequence: TGCGCCAGCAGCTTAGGACCGACTGGGGATGGTGGCTACACCTTC.